This T cell receptor (beta chain) was observed in a study of shared clonotypes between healthy human individuals. Study-wide points: Measured sharing among donors was expected to vary with sequencing depth.

It was at deep level that the assay was run. The method was immunoSEQ multiplex PCR; TCRdb's version includes in-frame clones alone and lacks a portion of them. The sample carries 2 million to 2.5 million clones, around 90% recorded once. About this clone: Its specificity is unknown.

V lost 6 bases, J lost 8 bases, and 14 bases stayed unmatched. CDR1 is MDHEN, CDR2 SYDVKM, per germline. CDR3 length equals 15 residues. The rearrangement uses TRBV28 and TRBJ1-2; 8 positions match TRBD1. This receptor was identified in a man younger than 30 in good health. Some clones in this sample may be carry-over from other donors' samples. Sequencing used naive CD4+ T cells from PBMCs. The subset was: CD45RA+ positively selected. CDR3 nucleotides: TGTGCCAGCAGACGAGCCGGGACAGGCCGTTGGGGCTACACCTTC. Amino acid sequence: CASRRAGTGRWGYTF.